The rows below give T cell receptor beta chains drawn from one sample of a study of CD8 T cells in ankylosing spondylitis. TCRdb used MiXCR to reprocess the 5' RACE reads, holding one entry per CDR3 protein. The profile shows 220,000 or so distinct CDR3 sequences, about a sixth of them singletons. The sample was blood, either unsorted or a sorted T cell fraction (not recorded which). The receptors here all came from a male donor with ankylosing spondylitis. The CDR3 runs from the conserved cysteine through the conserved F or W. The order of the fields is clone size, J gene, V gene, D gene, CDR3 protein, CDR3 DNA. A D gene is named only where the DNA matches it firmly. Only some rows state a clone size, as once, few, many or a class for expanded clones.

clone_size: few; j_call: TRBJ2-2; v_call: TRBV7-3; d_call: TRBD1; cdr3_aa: CASSFDGTANAGELFF; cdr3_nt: TGTGCCAGCAGCTTTGATGGGACAGCGAACGCCGGGGAGCTGTTTTTT
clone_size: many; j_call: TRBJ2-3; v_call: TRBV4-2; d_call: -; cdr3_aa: CASSQAGAPDTQYF; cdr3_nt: TGTGCCAGCAGCCAAGCGGGAGCACCAGATACGCAGTATTTT
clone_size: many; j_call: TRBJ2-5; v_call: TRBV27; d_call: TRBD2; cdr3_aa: CASSLGTSGQETQYF; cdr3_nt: TGTGCCAGCAGTTTGGGAACTAGCGGCCAAGAGACCCAGTACTTC
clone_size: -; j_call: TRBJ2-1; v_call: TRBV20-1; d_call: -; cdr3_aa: CCAPKDDTGKTYNEQFF; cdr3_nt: TGCTGTGCTCCGAAGGACGACACAGGGAAGACCTACAATGAGCAGTTCTTC
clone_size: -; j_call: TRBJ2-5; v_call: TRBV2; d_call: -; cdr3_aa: CASSEGPPGETQYF; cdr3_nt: TGTGCCAGCAGTGAAGGGCCCCCGGGAGAGACCCAGTACTTC
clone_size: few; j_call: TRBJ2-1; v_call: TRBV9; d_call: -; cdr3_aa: CASSVEGKEAAYNEQFF; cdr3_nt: TGTGCCAGCAGCGTAGAAGGTAAAGAGGCGGCCTACAATGAGCAGTTCTTC
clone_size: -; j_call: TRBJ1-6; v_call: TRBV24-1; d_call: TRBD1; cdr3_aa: CATSATDRVDNSPLHF; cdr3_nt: TGTGCCACCAGTGCCACGGACAGGGTGGATAATTCACCCCTCCACTTT
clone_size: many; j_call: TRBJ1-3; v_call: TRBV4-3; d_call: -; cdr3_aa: CASSQESGPGNTIYF; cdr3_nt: TGCGCCAGCAGCCAAGAATCAGGGCCCGGAAACACCATATATTTT
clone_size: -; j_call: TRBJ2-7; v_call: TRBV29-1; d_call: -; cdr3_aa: CSALGGPGYEQYF; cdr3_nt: TGCAGCGCGCTAGGCGGTCCGGGGTACGAGCAGTACTTC
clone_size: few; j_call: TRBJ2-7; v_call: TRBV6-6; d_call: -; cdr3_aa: CASGPWIYEQYF; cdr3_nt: TGTGCCAGCGGCCCCTGGATCTACGAGCAGTACTTC
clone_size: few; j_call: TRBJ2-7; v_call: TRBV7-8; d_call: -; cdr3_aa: CASNPTGTASYEQYF; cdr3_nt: TGTGCCAGCAATCCGACAGGAACAGCCTCCTACGAGCAGTACTTC
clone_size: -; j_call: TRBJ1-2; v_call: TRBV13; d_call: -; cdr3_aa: CASSSVGATYGYTF; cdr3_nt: TGTGCCAGCAGCTCAGTAGGGGCGACCTATGGCTACACCTTC
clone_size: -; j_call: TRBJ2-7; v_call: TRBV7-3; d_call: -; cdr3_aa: CASSLSLSTEQYF; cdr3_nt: TGTGCCAGCAGCTTAAGTCTCTCGACAGAGCAGTACTTC
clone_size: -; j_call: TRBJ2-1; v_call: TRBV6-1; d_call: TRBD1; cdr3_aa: CASSKWDRAPYNEQFF; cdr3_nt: TGTGCCAGCAGTAAATGGGACAGGGCCCCCTACAATGAGCAGTTCTTC
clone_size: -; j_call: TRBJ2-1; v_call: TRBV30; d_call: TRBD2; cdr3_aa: CAWMIWGGSNEQFF; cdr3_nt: TGTGCCTGGATGATATGGGGCGGGAGTAATGAGCAGTTCTTC
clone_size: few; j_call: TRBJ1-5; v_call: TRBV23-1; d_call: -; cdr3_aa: CASSQGIVFQPQHF; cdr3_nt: TGCGCCAGCAGTCAGGGGATCGTTTTTCAGCCCCAGCATTTT
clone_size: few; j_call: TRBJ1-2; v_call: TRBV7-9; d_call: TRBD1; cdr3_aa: CASSSGGDGYTF; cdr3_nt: TGTGCCAGCAGTTCAGGGGGCGATGGCTACACCTTC
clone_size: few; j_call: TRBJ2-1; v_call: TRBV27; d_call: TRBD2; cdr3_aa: CASSLVLAGGNEQFF; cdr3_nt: TGTGCCAGCAGTTTAGTACTAGCGGGAGGGAATGAGCAGTTCTTC
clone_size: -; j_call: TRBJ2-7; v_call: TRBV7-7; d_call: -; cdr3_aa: CASSLGDGIYEQYF; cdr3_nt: TGTGCCAGCAGCTTAGGAGACGGGATTTACGAGCAGTACTTC
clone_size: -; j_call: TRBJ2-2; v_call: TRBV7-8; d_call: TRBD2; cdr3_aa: CASSLSYGGVGGELFF; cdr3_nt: TGTGCCAGCAGCTTGTCTTACGGGGGGGTTGGCGGGGAGCTGTTTTTT
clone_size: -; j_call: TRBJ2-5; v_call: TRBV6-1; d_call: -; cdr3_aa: CATTWEVQETQYF; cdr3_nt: TGTGCCACCACCTGGGAGGTACAAGAGACCCAGTACTTC
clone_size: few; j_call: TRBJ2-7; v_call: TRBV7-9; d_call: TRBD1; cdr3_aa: CASSSRTGDYYEQYF; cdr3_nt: TGTGCCAGCAGCTCCCGGACAGGGGATTATTACGAGCAGTACTTC
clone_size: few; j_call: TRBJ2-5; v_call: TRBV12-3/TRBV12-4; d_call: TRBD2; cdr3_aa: CASSLKWSGGYQETQYF; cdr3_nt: TGTGCCAGCAGTTTAAAGTGGAGCGGGGGCTACCAAGAGACCCAGTACTTC
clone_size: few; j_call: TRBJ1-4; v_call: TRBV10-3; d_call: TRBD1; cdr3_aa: CASGTATNEKLFF; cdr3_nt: TGTGCCAGTGGGACAGCAACTAATGAAAAACTGTTTTTT
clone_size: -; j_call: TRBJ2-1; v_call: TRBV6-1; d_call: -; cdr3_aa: CASGLGGGNEQFF; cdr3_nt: TGTGCCAGCGGATTAGGTGGCGGGAATGAGCAGTTCTTC
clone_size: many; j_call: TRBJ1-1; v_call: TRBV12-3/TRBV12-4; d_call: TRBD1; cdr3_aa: CASSFWDRGMNTEAFF; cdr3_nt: TGTGCCAGCAGTTTCTGGGACAGGGGTATGAACACTGAAGCTTTCTTT
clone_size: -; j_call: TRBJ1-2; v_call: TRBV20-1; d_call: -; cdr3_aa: CSAFTWNYGYTF; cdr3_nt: TGCAGTGCTTTCACCTGGAACTATGGCTACACCTTC
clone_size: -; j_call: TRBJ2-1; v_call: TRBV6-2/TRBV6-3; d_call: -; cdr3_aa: CASSPYVSRIYNEQFF; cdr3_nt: TGTGCCAGCAGCCCCTATGTGTCCCGAATCTACAATGAGCAGTTCTTC
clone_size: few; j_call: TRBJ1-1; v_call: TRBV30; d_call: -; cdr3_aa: CAWSLTVMNTEAFF; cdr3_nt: TGTGCCTGGAGCCTGACGGTTATGAACACTGAAGCTTTCTTT
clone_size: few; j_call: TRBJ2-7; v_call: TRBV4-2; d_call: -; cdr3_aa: CASSQTGKGTYEQYF; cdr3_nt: TGTGCCAGCAGCCAAACCGGGAAGGGGACCTACGAGCAGTACTTC
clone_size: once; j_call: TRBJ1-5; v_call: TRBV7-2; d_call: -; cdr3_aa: CASSRSGGPGPQHF; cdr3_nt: TGTGCCAGCAGCCGGTCTGGGGGCCCGGGGCCCCAGCATTTT
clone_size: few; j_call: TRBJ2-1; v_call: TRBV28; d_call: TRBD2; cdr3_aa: CASSLTLTSGRSRNEQFF; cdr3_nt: TGTGCCAGCAGTTTGACCCTGACTAGCGGGAGGTCGCGAAATGAGCAGTTCTTC
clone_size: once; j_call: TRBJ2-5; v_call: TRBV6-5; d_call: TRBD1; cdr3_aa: CASSYSQGVTETQYF; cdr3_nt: TGTGCCAGCAGTTACTCGCAGGGGGTGACGGAGACCCAGTACTTC
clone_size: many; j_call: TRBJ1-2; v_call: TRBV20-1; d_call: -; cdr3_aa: CSAREGDSGYTF; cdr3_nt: TGCAGTGCCCGGGAGGGGGATTCTGGCTACACCTTC
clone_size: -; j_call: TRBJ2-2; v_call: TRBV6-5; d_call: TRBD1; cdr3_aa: CASSHWGGQGGTGELFF; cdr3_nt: TGTGCCAGCAGTCACTGGGGGGGACAGGGTGGGACCGGGGAGCTGTTTTTT
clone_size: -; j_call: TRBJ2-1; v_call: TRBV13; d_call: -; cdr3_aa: CASSFGTLNEQFF; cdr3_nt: TGTGCCAGCAGCTTCGGGACCCTGAATGAGCAGTTCTTC
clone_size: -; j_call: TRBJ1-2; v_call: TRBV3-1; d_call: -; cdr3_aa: CASSPDWDASNYGYTF; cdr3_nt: TGTGCCAGCAGCCCCGATTGGGACGCTTCTAACTATGGCTACACCTTC